This T cell receptor (beta chain) was recovered during a study of neurological immune-mediated disorders. The authors made cDNA by 5'RACE with 10-nucleotide random UMIs. TCRdb reprocessed the 5' RACE reads with MiXCR, giving one entry per CDR3 protein. The sample has about 65,000 distinct CDR3 sequences, over 4% seen once. This clonotype was counted only a few times. CDR1 is SGDLS, CDR2 YYNGEE, per germline. The CDR3 contains 16 residues. Germline trimming cut 0 bases from V and 2 bases from J; bases unmatched to any gene: 3. The rearrangement joins TRBV9 to TRBJ2-3; 10 nucleotides align to TRBD2. The sample taken for sequencing was PBMCs. This receptor was obtained from a man in his fifties with multiple sclerosis. The DNA of the CDR3 is TGTGCCAGCAGCGTAGATCTAGCGGGGGCCACAGATACGCAGTATTTT. Protein product: CASSVDLAGATDTQYF.